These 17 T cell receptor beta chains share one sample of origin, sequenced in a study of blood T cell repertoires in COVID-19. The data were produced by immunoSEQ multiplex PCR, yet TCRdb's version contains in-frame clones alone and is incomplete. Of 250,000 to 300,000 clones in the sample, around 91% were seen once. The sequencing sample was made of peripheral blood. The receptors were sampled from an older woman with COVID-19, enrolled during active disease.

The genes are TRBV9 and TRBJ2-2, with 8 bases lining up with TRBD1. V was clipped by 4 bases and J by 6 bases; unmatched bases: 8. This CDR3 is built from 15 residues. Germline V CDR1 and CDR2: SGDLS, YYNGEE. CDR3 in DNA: TGTGCCAGCAGCCCGGGGACAGGCCATGCCGGGGAGCTGTTTTTT. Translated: CASSPGTGHAGELFF.

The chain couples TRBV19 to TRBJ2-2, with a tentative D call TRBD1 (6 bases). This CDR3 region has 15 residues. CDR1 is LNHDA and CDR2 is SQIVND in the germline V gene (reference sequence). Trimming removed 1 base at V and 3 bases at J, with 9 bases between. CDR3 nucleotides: TGTGCCAGTAGTATAGCTGGACAGTACACCGGGGAGCTGTTTTTT. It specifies CASSIAGQYTGELFF.

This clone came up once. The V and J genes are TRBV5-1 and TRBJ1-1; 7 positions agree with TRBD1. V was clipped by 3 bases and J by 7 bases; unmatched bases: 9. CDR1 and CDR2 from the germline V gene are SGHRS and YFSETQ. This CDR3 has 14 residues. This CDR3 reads CASSWSIRDSEAFF. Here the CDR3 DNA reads TGCGCCAGCAGCTGGAGTATCCGGGACAGTGAAGCTTTCTTT.

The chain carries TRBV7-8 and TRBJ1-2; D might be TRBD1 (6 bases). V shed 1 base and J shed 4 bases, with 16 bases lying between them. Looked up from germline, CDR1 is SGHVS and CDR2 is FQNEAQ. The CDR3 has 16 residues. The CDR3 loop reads CASSLVGAGAGYGYTF. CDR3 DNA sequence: TGTGCCAGCAGCTTAGTCGGGGCAGGGGCAGGCTATGGCTACACCTTC.

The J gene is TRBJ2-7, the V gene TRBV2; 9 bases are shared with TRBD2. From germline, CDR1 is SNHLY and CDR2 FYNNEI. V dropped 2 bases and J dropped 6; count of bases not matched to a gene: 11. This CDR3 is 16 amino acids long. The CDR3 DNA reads TGTGCCAGCAGTGAAACCCTGCGGGGGGGGCTTTCCGAGCAGTACTTC. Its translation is CASSETLRGGLSEQYF. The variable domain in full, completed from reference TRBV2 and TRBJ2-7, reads EPEVTQTPSHQVTQMGQEVILRCVPISNHLYFYWYRQILGQKVEFLVSFYNNEISEKSEIFDDQFSVERPDGSNFTLKIRSTKLEDSAMYFCASSETLRGGLSEQYFGPGTRLTVT.

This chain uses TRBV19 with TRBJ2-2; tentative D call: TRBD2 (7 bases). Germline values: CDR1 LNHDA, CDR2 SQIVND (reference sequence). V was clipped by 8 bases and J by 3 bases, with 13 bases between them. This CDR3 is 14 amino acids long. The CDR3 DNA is TGTGCCAGTCGGGGGGCGAGGGACACCGGGGAGCTGTTTTTT. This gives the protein CASRGARDTGELFF.

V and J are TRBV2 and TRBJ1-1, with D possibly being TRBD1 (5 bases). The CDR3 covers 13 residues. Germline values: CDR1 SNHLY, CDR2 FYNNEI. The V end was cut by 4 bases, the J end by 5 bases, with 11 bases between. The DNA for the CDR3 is TGTGCCAGCAGTGTGGCGGGGGATACTGAAGCTTTCTTT. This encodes CASSVAGDTEAFF.

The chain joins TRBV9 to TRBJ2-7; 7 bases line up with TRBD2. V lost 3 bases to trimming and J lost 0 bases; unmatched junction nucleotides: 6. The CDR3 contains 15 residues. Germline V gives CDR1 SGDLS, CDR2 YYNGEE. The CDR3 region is CASSERDYPSYEQYF. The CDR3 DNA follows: TGTGCCAGCAGCGAACGGGACTACCCCTCCTACGAGCAGTACTTC.

The CDR3 DNA sequence: TGTGCCAGCAGCTTGGGTAGCGGGGGGGCCTACAATGAGCAGTTCTTC. This codes for CASSLGSGGAYNEQFF. The chain joins TRBV5-4 to TRBJ2-1; 11 bases match TRBD2. Germline trimming cut 0 bases from V and 2 bases from J; bases unmatched to any gene: 1. The germline CDR1 and CDR2 sequences are SGHNT and YYREEE (reference sequence). There are 16 residues in the CDR3.

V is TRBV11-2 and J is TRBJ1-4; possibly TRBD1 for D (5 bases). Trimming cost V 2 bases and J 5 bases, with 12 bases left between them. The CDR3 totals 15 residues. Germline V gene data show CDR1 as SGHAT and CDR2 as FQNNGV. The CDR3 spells CASSLFEGANEKLFF. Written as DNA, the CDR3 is TGTGCCAGCAGCTTATTTGAAGGGGCCAATGAAAAACTGTTTTTT.

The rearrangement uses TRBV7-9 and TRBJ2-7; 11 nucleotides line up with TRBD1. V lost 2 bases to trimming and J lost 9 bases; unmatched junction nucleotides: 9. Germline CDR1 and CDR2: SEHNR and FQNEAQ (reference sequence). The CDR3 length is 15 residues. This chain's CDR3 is CASSLFPQDRGPQYF. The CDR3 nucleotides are TGTGCCAGCAGCTTATTCCCCCAGGACAGGGGGCCGCAGTACTTC.

CDR3 DNA sequence: TGTGCCAGCAGCTGGGCAGGGGTGAACACTGAAGCTTTCTTT. Its protein is CASSWAGVNTEAFF. The rearrangement joins TRBV11-2 to TRBJ1-1, with D perhaps TRBD1 (6 bases). The CDR3 runs 14 residues. V gave up 4 bases and J gave up 0 bases, with 9 bases separating them. The germline V gene encodes CDR1 SGHAT and CDR2 FQNNGV.

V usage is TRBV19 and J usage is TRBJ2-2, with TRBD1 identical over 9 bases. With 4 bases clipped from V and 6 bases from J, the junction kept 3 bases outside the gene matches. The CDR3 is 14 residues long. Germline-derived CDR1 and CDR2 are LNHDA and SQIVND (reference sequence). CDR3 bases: TGTGCCAGTAGTAGACAGGGGGAATCCGGGGAGCTGTTTTTT. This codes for CASSRQGESGELFF. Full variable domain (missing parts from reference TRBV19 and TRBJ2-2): DGGITQSPKYLFRKEGQNVTLSCEQNLNHDAMYWYRQDPGQGLRLIYYSQIVNDFQKGDIAEGYSVSREKKESFPLTVTSAQKNPTAFYLCASSRQGESGELFFGEGSRLTVL.

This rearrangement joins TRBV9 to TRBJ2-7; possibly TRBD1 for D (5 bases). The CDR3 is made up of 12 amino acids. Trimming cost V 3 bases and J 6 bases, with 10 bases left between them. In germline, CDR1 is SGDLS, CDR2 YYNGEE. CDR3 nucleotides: TGTGCCAGCAGCGATGTTCAGGGCGAGCAGTACTTC. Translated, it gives CASSDVQGEQYF.

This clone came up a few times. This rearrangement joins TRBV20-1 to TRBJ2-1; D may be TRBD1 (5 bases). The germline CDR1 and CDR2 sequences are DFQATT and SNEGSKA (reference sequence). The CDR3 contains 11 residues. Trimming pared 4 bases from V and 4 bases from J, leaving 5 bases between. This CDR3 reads CSATGYNEQFF. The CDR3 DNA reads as TGCAGTGCTACAGGGTACAATGAGCAGTTCTTC.

Written as DNA, the CDR3 is TGTGCCAGCAGCTTAGTGCAGGGCTGGGTCACTGAAGCTTTCTTT. It yields the protein CASSLVQGWVTEAFF. The chain links TRBV7-2 to TRBJ1-1; weak D call: TRBD1 (5 bases). The CDR3 has 15 residues. Germline V gives CDR1 SGHTA, CDR2 FQGNSA. V lost 1 base, J lost 4 bases, and 13 bases lay in between.

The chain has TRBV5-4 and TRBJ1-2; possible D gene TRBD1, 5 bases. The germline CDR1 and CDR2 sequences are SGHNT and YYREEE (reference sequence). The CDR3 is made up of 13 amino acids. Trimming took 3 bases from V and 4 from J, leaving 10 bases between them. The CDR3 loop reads CASSSTVSYGYTF. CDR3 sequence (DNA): TGTGCCAGCAGCTCGACAGTCAGCTATGGCTACACCTTC.